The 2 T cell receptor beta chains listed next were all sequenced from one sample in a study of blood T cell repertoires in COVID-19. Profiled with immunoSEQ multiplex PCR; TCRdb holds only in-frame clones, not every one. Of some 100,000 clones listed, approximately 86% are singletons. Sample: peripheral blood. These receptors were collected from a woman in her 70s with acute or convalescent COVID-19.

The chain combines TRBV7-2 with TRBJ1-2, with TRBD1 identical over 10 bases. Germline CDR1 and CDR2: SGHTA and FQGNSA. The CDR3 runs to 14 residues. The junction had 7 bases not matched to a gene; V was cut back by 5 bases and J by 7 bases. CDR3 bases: TGTGCCAGCAGCCCCGGACAGGGGGTTTTTGGCTACACCTTC. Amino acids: CASSPGQGVFGYTF.

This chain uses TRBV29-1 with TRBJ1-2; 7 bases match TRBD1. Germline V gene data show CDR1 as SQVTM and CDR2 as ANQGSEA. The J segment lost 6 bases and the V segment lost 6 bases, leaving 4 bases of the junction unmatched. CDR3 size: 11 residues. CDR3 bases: TGCAGCGTCGACAGGGATAATGGCTACACCTTC. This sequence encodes CSVDRDNGYTF. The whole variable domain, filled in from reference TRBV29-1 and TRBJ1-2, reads SAVISQKPSRDICQRGTSLTIQCQVDSQVTMMFWYRQQPGQSLTLIATANQGSEATYESGFVIDKFPISRPNLTFSTLTVSNMSPEDSSIYLCSVDRDNGYTFGSGTRLTVV.